These 16 T cell receptor beta chains share one sample of origin, sequenced in a study of blood T cell repertoires in COVID-19. The protocol was immunoSEQ multiplex PCR, while the TCRdb copy is restricted to in-frame clones and leaves out a portion. The sample contains 200,000 to 300,000 clones, 86% of which appear only once. The source material was peripheral blood. The receptor set was obtained from a man older than 75 with acute or convalescent COVID-19.

The V call is TRBV2, the J call TRBJ1-1; tentatively, D is TRBD1 (5 bases). Trimming pared 3 bases from V and 5 bases from J, leaving 16 bases between. Per the germline V gene, CDR1 is SNHLY and CDR2 is FYNNEI. The CDR3 spans 15 residues. The CDR3 DNA reads as TGTGCCAGCAGTGACGAGGCGAGGGGAGGGACTGAAGCTTTCTTT. Translated: CASSDEARGGTEAFF.

The chain uses TRBV3-1 (or the pseudogene TRBV3-2) and TRBJ1-1; perhaps TRBD1 as D (6 bases). The V end lost 5 bases, the J end lost 6 bases, and 16 bases lay between the germline ends. Germline V gene sequence: CDR1 LGHDT, CDR2 YNNKEL (reference sequence). The CDR3 totals 14 residues. DNA of the CDR3: TGTGCCAGCAGCAGTCTCGGGGGGCTCGCTGAAGCTTTCTTT. Encoded protein: CASSSLGGLAEAFF.

This chain joins TRBV2 and TRBJ2-2; TRBD1 agrees at 7 bases. Unmatched junction bases numbered 6, after V lost 5 bases and J lost 0 bases. Germline V gene data show CDR1 as SNHLY and CDR2 as FYNNEI. CDR3 length: 16 amino acids. The CDR3 DNA reads TGTGCCAGCAGTAAAAACAGGGGCGCGAACACCGGGGAGCTGTTTTTT. Encoded protein: CASSKNRGANTGELFF.

This rearrangement joins TRBV6-5 to TRBJ2-5, with 7 positions matching TRBD1. The CDR3 extends over 14 amino acids. Germline CDR1 is MNHEY and CDR2 is SVGAGI. J gave up 2 bases and V 5 bases, and 5 bases lay outside the gene matches. This CDR3 reads CASSRGQPQETQYF. The CDR3 nucleotides read TGTGCCAGCAGTCGGGGACAGCCTCAAGAGACCCAGTACTTC.

The V call is TRBV6-5, the J call TRBJ1-5; unclear D gene. From germline, CDR1 is MNHEY and CDR2 SVGAGI. The V end lost 2 bases, the J end lost 5 bases, and 10 bases lay between the germline ends. The CDR3 has 14 residues. The CDR3 loop is CASSYTEGYQPQHF. CDR3 nucleotides: TGTGCCAGCAGTTACACGGAGGGCTATCAGCCCCAGCATTTT.

V gene TRBV7-2 combines with J gene TRBJ1-1; a possible D gene is TRBD1 (5 bases). Germline lookup yields CDR1 SGHTA and CDR2 FQGNSA. The CDR3 totals 16 residues. Trimming took 6 bases from V and 4 from J, leaving 21 bases between them. The CDR3 region is CASSSPRAGRFTEAFF. CDR3 DNA: TGTGCCAGCAGTTCACCCCGAGCGGGGCGGTTCACTGAAGCTTTCTTT.

J is TRBJ1-6 and V is TRBV7-8; D perhaps matches TRBD1 (5 bases). This CDR3 is built from 16 residues. CDR1 SGHVS and CDR2 FQNEAQ come from the germline V gene. V lost 5 bases to trimming and J lost 9 bases, with 20 bases between them. Here the CDR3 reads CASSPRRIGEFSPLHF. The CDR3 DNA reads TGTGCCAGCAGCCCCCGACGGATAGGGGAATTTTCACCCCTCCACTTT. Complete variable domain (other parts from reference TRBV7-8 and TRBJ1-6): GAGVSQSPRYKVAKRGQDVALRCDPISGHVSLFWYQQALGQGPEFLTYFQNEAQLDKSGLPSDRFFAERPEGSVSTLKIQRTQQEDSAVYLCASSPRRIGEFSPLHFGNGTRLTVT.

This clone was seen just once. The chain combines TRBV28 with TRBJ1-1, with 10 bases matching TRBD1. V shed 8 bases and J 4 bases; nucleotides not matched to a gene: 7. This CDR3 has 14 residues. CDR1 and CDR2 (germline): MDHEN, SYDVKM. This chain's CDR3 is CASAPTGGSTEAFF. CDR3 nucleotide sequence: TGTGCCAGCGCACCGACAGGGGGCAGCACTGAAGCTTTCTTT.

V is TRBV14 and J is TRBJ1-1, with 9 bases lining up with TRBD1. CDR3 length: 13 amino acids. V gave up 5 bases and J gave up 4 bases; unmatched junction bases: 2. CDR1 and CDR2 from the germline V gene are SGHDN and FVKESK. The CDR3 DNA is TGTGCCAGCAGCTCACAGGGGGCCACTGAAGCTTTCTTT. It specifies CASSSQGATEAFF. Full variable domain (remainder filled in from reference TRBV14 and TRBJ1-1): EAGVTQFPSHSVIEKGQTVTLRCDPISGHDNLYWYRRVMGKEIKFLLHFVKESKQDESGMPNNRFLAERTGGTYSTLKVQPAELEDSGVYFCASSSQGATEAFFGQGTRLTVV.

J is TRBJ1-3 and V is TRBV5-1; 8 nucleotides align to TRBD1. Germline V gene lookup returns CDR1 SGHRS and CDR2 YFSETQ. The J segment lost 2 bases and the V segment lost 1 base, leaving 2 bases of the junction unmatched. The CDR3 extends over 15 amino acids. The CDR3, as DNA: TGCGCCAGCAGCTTGCAGGGGGCCACTGGAAACACCATATATTTT. Translating gives CASSLQGATGNTIYF.

This clone was detected a few times. The rearrangement links TRBV7-9 to TRBJ1-2; the match to TRBD1 covers 12 bases. Germline CDR1 is SEHNR and CDR2 is FQNEAQ (reference sequence). The CDR3 extends over 19 amino acids. Trimming removed 2 bases from V and 1 base from J; junction bases left unmatched: 11. This CDR3 reads CASSLPRDRGRGDNYGYTF. In DNA form, the CDR3 reads TGTGCCAGCAGCTTACCTAGGGACAGGGGGCGCGGGGATAACTATGGCTACACCTTC.

V gene TRBV6-2 or TRBV6-3 combines with J gene TRBJ1-6; 7 positions agree with TRBD1. The germline V gene encodes CDR1 MNHEY and CDR2 SVGEGT. This CDR3 region has 15 residues. V lost 6 bases to trimming and J lost 15 bases; unmatched junction nucleotides: 17. CDR3 sequence reads: CASRPNPGGGQRLHF. CDR3 in DNA: TGTGCCAGCAGACCTAATCCAGGGGGTGGCCAACGCCTCCACTTT.

The V gene is TRBV6-2 or TRBV6-3, the J gene TRBJ2-7, with TRBD1 as a possible D gene (6 bases). Germline lookup yields CDR1 MNHEY and CDR2 SVGEGT. Deletions cut 6 bases from V and 3 bases from J, with 15 bases between. The CDR3 runs to 14 residues. Here the CDR3 reads CASSSPRGSYEQYF. CDR3 nucleotide sequence: TGTGCCAGCAGCTCCCCAAGGGGGAGCTACGAGCAGTACTTC.

The chain combines TRBV9 with TRBJ2-1, with D maybe TRBD1 (6 bases). V lost 1 base and J lost 9, with 11 bases in between. This CDR3 has 13 amino acids. The V gene's germline CDR1 is SGDLS and CDR2 YYNGEE. CDR3: CASSVTVGGEQFF. The CDR3, as DNA: TGTGCCAGCAGCGTAACAGTAGGGGGTGAGCAGTTCTTC.

This clone has only one observation. The V call is TRBV5-1, the J call TRBJ1-2, with TRBD1 as a possible D gene (6 bases). The CDR3 is made up of 16 amino acids. Germline V gene lookup returns CDR1 SGHRS and CDR2 YFSETQ. The V end lost 4 bases, the J end lost 2 bases, and 18 bases lay between the germline ends. The CDR3 coding sequence is TGCGCCAGCAGCCGACAATTGGGGGGGGCCAACTATGGCTACACCTTC. Translated, it gives CASSRQLGGANYGYTF.

This sequence joins TRBV28 and TRBJ1-2, with TRBD1 matching over 8 bases. V lost 4 bases and J lost 4; bases outside the gene matches: 8. Germline lookup yields CDR1 MDHEN and CDR2 SYDVKM. This CDR3 is 15 amino acids long. CDR3 loop: CASSSPQGAGYGYTF. CDR3 nucleotides: TGTGCCAGCAGTTCCCCCCAGGGGGCTGGCTATGGCTACACCTTC.